A single sample is the source of the 3 T cell receptor beta chains below, sequenced in a study of T cells after yellow fever vaccination. TCRdb re-called the 5' RACE reads with MiXCR, one entry per CDR3 protein. The sample has fewer than 85,000 distinct CDR3 sequences, roughly 8% seen once. The specimen comprised CD8+ T cells sorted from PBMCs, sampled on the day of the yellow fever booster vaccination. The receptors were gathered from a man between 25 and 39 years old who received the YFV17D yellow fever vaccine.

This clonotype was seen at least ten times. The gene calls are TRBV14 and TRBJ2-1, with D unclear. CDR3 length: 16 residues. Germline-derived CDR1 and CDR2 are SGHDN and FVKESK. V was shortened by 4 bases and J by 0 bases, with 13 bases between the two germline ends. CDR3 protein: CASSPLVSTSYNEQFF. The CDR3 nucleotides are TGTGCCAGCAGCCCCCTGGTGTCCACCTCCTACAATGAGCAGTTCTTC. Filled out from reference TRBV14 and TRBJ2-1, the complete variable domain reads EAGVTQFPSHSVIEKGQTVTLRCDPISGHDNLYWYRRVMGKEIKFLLHFVKESKQDESGMPNNRFLAERTGGTYSTLKVQPAELEDSGVYFCASSPLVSTSYNEQFFGPGTRLTVL.

Ten or more counts support this clonotype. J is TRBJ2-1 and V is TRBV20-1, with 8 bases that match TRBD2. Per germline, CDR1 DFQATT and CDR2 SNEGSKA (reference sequence). Trimming at V came to 3 bases and at J to 8 bases, leaving 6 bases not matched to a gene. The CDR3 covers 13 residues. CDR3 bases: TGCAGTGCTAGTGGCGGGAGGACGCATGAGCAGTTCTTC. Protein sequence: CSASGGRTHEQFF.

This chain connects TRBV4-3 to TRBJ1-2; D remains unclear. There are 16 residues in the CDR3. Per the germline V gene, CDR1 is LGHNA and CDR2 is YSLEER. V gave up 3 bases and J gave up 7 bases, with 21 bases separating them. CDR3 amino acids: CASSHVGNAGAIGYTF. CDR3 in DNA: TGCGCCAGCAGCCATGTCGGTAATGCGGGCGCGATTGGCTACACCTTC.